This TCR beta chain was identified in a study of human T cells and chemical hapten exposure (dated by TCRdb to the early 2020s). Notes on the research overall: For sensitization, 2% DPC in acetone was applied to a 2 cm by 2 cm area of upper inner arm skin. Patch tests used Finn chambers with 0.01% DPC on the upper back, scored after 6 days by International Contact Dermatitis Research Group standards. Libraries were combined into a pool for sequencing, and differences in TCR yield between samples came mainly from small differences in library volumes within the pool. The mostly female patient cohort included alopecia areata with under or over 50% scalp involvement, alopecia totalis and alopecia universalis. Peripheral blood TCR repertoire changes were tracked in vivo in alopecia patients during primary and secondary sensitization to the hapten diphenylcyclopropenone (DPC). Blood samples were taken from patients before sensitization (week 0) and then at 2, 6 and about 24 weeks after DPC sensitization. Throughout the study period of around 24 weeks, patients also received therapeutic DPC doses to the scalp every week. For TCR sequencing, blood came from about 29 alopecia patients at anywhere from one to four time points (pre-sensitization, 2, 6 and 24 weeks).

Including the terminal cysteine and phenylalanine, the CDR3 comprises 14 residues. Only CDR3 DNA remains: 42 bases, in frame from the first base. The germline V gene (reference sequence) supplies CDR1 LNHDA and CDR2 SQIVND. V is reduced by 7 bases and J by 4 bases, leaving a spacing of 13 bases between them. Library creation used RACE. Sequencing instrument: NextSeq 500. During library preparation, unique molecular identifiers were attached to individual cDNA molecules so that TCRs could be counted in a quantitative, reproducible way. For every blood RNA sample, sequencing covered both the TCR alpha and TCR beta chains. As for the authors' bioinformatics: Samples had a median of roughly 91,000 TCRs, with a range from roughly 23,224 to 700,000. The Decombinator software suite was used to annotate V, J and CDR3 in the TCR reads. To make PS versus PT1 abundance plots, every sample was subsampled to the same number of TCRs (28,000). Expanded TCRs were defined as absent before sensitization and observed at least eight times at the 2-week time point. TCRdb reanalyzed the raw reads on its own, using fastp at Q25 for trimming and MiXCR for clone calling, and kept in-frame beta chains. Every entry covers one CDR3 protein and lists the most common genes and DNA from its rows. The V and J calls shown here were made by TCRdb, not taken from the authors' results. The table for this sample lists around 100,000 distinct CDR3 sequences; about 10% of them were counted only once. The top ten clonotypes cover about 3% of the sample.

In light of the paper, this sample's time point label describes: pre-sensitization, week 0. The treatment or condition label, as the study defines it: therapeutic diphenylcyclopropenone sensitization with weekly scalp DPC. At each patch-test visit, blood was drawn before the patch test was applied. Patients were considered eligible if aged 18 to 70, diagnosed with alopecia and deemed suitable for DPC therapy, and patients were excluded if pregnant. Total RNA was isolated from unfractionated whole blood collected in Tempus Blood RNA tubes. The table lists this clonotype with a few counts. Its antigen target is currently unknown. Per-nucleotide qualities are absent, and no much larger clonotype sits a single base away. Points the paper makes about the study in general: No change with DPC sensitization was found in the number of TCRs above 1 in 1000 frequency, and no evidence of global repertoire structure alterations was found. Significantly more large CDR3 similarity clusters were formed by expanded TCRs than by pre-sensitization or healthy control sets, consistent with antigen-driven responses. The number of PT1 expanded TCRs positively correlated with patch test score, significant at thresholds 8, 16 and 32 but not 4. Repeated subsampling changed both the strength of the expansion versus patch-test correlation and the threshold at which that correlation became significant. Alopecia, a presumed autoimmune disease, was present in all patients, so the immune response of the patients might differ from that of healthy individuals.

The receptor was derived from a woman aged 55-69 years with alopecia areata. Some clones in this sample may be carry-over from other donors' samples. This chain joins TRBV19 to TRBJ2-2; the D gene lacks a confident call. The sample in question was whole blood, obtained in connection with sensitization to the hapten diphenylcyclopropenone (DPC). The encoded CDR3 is CASNNGLFTGELFF. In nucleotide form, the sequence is TGTGCCAGTAATAACGGGCTGTTCACCGGGGAGCTGTTTTTT.